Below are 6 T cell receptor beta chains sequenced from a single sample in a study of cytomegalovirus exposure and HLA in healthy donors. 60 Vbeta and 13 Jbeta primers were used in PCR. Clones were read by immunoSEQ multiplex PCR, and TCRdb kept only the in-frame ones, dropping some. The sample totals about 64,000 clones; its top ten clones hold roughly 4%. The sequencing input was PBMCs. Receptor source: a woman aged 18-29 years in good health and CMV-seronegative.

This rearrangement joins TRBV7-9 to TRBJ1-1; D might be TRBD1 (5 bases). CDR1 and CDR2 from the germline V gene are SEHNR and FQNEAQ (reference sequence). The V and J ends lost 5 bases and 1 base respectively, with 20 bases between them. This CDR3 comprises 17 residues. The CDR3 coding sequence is TGTGCCAGCAGCCCCCCAATAGGGCAGGGATCGAACACTGAAGCTTTCTTT. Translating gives CASSPPIGQGSNTEAFF.

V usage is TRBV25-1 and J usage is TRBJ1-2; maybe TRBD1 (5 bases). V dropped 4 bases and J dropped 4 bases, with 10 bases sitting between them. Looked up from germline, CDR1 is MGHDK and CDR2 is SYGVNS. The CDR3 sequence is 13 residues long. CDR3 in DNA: TGTGCCAGCAGTGGGGGAGGGGTCTATGGCTACACCTTC. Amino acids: CASSGGGVYGYTF.

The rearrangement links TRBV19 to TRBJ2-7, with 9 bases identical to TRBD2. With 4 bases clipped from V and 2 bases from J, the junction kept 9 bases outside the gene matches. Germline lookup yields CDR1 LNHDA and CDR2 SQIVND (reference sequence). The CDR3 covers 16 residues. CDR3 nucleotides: TGTGCCAGTAGTACCCCCGGCGGGGGGGGGACCTACGAGCAGTACTTC. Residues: CASSTPGGGGTYEQYF.

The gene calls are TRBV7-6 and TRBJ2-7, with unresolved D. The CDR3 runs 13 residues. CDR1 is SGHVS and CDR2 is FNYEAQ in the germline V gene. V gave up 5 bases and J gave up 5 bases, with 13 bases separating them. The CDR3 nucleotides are TGTGCCAGCAGCACCCGACTTGGAGACGAGCAGTACTTC. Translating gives CASSTRLGDEQYF.

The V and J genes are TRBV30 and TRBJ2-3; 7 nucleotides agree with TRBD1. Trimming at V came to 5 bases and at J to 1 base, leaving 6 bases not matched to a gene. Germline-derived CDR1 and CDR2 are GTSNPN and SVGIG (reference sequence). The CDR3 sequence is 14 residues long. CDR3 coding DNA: TGTGCCTGGGTGGGTGGGACAGGCACAGATACGCAGTATTTT. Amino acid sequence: CAWVGGTGTDTQYF.

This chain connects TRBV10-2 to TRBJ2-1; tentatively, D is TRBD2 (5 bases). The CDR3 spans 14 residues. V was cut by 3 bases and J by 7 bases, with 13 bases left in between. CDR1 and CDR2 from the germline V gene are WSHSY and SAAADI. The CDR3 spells CASSEGGRGNEQFF. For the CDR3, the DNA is TGCGCCAGCAGTGAAGGTGGGCGAGGGAATGAGCAGTTCTTC.